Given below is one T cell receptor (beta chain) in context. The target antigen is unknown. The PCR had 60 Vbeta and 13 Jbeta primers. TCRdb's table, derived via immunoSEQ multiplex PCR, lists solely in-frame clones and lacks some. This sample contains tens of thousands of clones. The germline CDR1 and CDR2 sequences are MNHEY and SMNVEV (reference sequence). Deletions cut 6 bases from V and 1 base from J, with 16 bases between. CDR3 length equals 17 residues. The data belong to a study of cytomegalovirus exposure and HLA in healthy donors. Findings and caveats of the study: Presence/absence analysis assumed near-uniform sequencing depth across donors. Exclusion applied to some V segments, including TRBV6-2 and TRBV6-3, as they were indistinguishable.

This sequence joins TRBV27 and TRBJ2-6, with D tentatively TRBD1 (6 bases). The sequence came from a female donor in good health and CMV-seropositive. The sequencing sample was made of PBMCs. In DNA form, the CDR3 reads TGTGCCAGCAGACTTACGGCAGGGGAGTCTGGGGCCAACGTCCTGACTTTC. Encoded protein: CASRLTAGESGANVLTF. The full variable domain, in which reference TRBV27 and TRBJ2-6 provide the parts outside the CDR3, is EAQVTQNPRYLITVTGKKLTVTCSQNMNHEYMSWYRQDPGLGLRQIYYSMNVEVTDKGDVPEGYKVSRKEKRNFPLILESPSPNQTSLYFCASRLTAGESGANVLTFGAGSRLTVL.